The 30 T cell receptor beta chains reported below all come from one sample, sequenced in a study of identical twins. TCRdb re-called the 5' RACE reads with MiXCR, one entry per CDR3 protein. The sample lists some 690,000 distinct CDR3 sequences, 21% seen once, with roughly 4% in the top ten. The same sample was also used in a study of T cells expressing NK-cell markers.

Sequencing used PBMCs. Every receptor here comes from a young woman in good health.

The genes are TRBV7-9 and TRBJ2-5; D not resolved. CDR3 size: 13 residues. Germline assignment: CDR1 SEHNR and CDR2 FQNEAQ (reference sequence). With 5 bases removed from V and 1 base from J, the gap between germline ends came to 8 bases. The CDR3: CASSDPSQETQYF. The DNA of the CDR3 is TGTGCCAGCAGCGACCCCAGCCAAGAGACCCAGTACTTC.

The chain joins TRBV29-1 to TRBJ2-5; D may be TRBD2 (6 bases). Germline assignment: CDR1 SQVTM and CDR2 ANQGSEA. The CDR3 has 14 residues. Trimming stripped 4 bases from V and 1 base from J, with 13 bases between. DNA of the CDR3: TGCAGCGTTGCCCTAGCGAGAACCCAAGAGACCCAGTACTTC. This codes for CSVALARTQETQYF.

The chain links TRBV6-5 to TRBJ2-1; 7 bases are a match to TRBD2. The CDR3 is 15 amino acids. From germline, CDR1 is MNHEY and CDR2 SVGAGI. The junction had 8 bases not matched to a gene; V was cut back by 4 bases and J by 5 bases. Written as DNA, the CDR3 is TGTGCCAGCAGTTGGGATCCGGGACTAAACAATGAGCAGTTCTTC. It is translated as CASSWDPGLNNEQFF.

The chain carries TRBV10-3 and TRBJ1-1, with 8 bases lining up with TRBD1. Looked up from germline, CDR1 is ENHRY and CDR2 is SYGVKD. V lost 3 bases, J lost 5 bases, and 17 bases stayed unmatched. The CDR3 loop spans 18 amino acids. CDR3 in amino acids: CAISDRGQGAESETEAFF. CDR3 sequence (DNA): TGTGCCATCAGTGACCGCGGACAGGGTGCCGAATCGGAGACTGAAGCTTTCTTT.

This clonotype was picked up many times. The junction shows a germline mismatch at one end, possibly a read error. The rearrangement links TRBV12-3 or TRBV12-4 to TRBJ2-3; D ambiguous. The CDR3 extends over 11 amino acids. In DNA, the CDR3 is TGTGCCAGCAGCTTAGTGGATACGCAGTATTTT. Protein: CASSLVDTQYF.

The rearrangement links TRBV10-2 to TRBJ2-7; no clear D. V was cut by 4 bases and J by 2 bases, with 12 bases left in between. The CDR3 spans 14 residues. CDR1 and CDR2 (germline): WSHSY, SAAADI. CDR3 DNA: TGCGCCAGCAGTGGTAACAGACCCGCCTACGAGCAGTACTTC. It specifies CASSGNRPAYEQYF.

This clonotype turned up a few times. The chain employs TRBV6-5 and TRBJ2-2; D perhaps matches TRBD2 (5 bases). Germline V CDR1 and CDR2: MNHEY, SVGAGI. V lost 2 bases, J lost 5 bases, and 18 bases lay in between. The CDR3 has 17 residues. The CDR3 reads CASSYNRVGRGTGELFF. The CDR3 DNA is TGTGCCAGCAGTTACAATCGAGTGGGTCGAGGGACCGGGGAGCTGTTTTTT.

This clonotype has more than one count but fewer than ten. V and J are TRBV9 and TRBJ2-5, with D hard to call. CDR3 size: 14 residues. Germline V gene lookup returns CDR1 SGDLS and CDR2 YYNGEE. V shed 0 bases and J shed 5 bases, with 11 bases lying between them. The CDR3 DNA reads TGTGCCAGCAGCGTAGCTCCTCTTGCCGAGACCCAGTACTTC. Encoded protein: CASSVAPLAETQYF.

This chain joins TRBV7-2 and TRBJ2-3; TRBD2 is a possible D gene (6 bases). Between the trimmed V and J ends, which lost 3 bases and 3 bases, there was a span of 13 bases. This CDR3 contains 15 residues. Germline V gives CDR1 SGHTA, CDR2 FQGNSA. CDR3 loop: CASSFIGRGTDTQYF. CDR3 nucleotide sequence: TGTGCCAGCAGCTTCATCGGGAGAGGGACAGATACGCAGTATTTT.

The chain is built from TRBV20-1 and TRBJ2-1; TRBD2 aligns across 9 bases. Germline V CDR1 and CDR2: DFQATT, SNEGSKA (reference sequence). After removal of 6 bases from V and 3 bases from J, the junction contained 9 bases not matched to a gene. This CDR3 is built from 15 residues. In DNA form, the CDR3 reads TGCAGTGCCCCTGCTAGCGGGGCTCACTACAATGAGCAGTTCTTC. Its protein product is CSAPASGAHYNEQFF.

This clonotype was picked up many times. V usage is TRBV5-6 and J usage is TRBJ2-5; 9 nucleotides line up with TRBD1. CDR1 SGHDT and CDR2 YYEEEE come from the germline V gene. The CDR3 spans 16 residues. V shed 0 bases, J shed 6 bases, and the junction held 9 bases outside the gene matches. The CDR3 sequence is CASSLVDRTGEKTQYF. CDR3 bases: TGTGCCAGCAGCTTGGTAGATCGGACAGGGGAAAAGACCCAGTACTTC. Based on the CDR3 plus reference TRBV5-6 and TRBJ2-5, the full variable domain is DAGVTQSPTHLIKTRGQQVTLRCSPKSGHDTVSWYQQALGQGPQFIFQYYEEEERQRGNFPDRFSGHQFPNYSSELNVNALLLGDSALYLCASSLVDRTGEKTQYFGPGTRLLVL.

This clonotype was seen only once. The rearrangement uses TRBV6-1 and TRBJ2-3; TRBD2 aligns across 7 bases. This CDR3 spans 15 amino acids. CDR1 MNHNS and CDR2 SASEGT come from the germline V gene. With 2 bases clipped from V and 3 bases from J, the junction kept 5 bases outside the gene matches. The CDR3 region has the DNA TGTGCCAGCAGTGAACGGCTAGCGGTAACAGATACGCAGTATTTT. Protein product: CASSERLAVTDTQYF.

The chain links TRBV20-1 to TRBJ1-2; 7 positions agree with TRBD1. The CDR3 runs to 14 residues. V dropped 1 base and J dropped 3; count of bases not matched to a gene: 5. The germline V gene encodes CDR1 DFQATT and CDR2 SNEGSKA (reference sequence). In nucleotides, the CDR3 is TGCAGTGCTAGAGCCGGCAGGGGGTACTATGGCTACACCTTC. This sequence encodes CSARAGRGYYGYTF.

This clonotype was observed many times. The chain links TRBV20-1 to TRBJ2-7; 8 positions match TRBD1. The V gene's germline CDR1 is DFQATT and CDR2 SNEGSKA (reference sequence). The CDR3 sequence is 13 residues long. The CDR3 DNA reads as TGCAGCTTACCCGGGACAGGAGCCTACGAGCAGTACTTC. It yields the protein CSLPGTGAYEQYF.

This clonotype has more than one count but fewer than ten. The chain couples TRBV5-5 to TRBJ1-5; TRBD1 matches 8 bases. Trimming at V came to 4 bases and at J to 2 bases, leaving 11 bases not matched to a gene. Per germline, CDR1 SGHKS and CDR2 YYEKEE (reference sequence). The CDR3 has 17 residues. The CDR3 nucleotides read TGTGCCAGCAGCATTGGACAGGGTGGGAACGGCAATCAGCCCCAGCATTTT. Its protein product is CASSIGQGGNGNQPQHF.

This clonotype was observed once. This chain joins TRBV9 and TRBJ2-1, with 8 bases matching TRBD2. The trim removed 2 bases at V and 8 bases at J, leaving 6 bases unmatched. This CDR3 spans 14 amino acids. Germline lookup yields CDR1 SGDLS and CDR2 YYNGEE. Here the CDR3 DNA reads TGTGCCAGCAGCGTTCTCGGGACTAGTGATGAGCAGTTCTTC. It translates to CASSVLGTSDEQFF. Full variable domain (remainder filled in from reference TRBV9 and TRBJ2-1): DSGVTQTPKHLITATGQRVTLRCSPRSGDLSVYWYQQSLDQGLQFLIQYYNGEERAKGNILERFSAQQFPDLHSELNLSSLELGDSALYFCASSVLGTSDEQFFGPGTRLTVL.

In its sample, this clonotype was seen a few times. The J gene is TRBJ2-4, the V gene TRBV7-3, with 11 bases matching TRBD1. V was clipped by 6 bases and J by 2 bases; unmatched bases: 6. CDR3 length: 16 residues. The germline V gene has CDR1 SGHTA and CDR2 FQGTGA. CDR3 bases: TGTGCCAGCAGTGATGGACAGGGGGCCTCCAAAAACATTCAGTACTTC. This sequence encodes CASSDGQGASKNIQYF.

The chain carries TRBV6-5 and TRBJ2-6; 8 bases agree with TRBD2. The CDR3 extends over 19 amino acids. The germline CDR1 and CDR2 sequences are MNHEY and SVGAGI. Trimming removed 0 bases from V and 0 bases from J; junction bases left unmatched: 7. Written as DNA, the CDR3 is TGTGCCAGCAGTTACTCGGGGCGGGGGGTCCTCTCTGGGGCCAACGTCCTGACTTTC. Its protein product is CASSYSGRGVLSGANVLTF.

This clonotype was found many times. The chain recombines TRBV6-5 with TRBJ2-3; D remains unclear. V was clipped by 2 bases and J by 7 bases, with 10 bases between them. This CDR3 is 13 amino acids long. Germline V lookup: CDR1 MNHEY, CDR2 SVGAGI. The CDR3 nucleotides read TGTGCCAGCAGTTACGGTTTCGTCAATACGCAGTATTTT. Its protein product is CASSYGFVNTQYF.

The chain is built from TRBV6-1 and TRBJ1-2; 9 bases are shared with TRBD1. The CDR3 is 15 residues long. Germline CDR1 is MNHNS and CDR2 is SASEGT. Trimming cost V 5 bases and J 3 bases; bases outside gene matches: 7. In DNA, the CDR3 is TGTGCCAGCAGTCTAACAGGGGGCAGGGACTATGGCTACACCTTC. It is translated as CASSLTGGRDYGYTF.

The CDR3 is CATSDPRLDRTDTQYF. The CDR3 nucleotides are TGTGCCACCAGTGATCCCCGACTAGATAGAACAGATACGCAGTATTTT. The chain has TRBV24-1 and TRBJ2-3; weak D call: TRBD2 (6 bases). The CDR3 is 16 residues long. V lost 3 bases and J 3 bases, leaving 15 bases between the germline ends. Germline V gene sequence: CDR1 KGHDR, CDR2 SFDVKD.

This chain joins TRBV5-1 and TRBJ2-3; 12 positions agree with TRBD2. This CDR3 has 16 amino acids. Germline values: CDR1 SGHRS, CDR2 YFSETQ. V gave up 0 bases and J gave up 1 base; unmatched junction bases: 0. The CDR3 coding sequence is TGCGCCAGCAGCTTGGCTAGCGGGAGGGGCACAGATACGCAGTATTTT. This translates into CASSLASGRGTDTQYF.

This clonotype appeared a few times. CDR3 residues: CASRPSRQGFPGELFF. As DNA, the CDR3 is TGTGCCAGCAGACCCTCGAGGCAGGGCTTCCCCGGGGAGCTGTTTTTT. The genes are TRBV6-5 and TRBJ2-2, with D maybe TRBD1 (5 bases). This CDR3 is built from 16 residues. CDR1 is MNHEY, CDR2 SVGAGI, per germline. V gave up 6 bases and J gave up 6 bases, with 20 bases separating them.

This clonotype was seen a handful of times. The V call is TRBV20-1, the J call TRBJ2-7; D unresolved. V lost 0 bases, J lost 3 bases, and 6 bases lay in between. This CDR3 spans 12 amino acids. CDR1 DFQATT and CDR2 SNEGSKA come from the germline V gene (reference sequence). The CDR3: CSARETDYEQYF. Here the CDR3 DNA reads TGCAGTGCTAGAGAAACAGACTACGAGCAGTACTTC.

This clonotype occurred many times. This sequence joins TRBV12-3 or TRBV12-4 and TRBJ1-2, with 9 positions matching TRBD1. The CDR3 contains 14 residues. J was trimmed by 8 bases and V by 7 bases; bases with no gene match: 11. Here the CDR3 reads CASKNSGTGKGYTF. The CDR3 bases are TGTGCCAGCAAAAACTCCGGGACAGGGAAAGGCTACACCTTC.

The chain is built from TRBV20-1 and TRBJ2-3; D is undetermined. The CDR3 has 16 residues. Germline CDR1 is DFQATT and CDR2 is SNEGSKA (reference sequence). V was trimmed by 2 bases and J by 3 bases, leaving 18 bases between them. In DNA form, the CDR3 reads TGCAGTGCTAGACCCCTTACAGATGGGGTAACAGATACGCAGTATTTT. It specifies CSARPLTDGVTDTQYF.

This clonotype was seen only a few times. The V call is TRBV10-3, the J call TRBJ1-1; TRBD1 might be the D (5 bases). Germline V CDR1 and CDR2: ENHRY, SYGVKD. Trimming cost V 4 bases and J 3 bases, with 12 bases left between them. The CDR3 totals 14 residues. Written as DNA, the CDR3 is TGTGCCATCAGTGTACGTAAAGGGGACACTGAAGCTTTCTTT. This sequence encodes CAISVRKGDTEAFF.

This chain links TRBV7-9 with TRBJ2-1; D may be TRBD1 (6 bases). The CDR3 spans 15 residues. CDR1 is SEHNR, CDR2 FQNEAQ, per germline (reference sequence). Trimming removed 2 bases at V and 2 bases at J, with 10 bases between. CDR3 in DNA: TGTGCCAGCAGCTTACCCGAGGGGGCCTACAATGAGCAGTTCTTC. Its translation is CASSLPEGAYNEQFF.

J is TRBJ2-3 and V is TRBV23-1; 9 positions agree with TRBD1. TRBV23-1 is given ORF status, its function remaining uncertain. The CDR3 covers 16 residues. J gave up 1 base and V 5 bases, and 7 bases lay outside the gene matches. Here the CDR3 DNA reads TGCGCCAGCAGTATAATCCGGGACAGGGGCACAGATACGCAGTATTTT. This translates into CASSIIRDRGTDTQYF.

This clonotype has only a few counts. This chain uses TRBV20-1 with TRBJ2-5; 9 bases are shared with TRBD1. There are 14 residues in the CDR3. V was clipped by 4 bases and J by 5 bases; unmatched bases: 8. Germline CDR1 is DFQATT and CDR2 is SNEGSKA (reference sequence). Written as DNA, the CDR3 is TGCAGTGCTACCCGGACAGGGGTCTGGGAGACCCAGTACTTC. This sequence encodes CSATRTGVWETQYF.